Described below is a single T cell receptor (beta chain) sequence and its context. Its ends do not fully match the called genes, so a read error is possible. Cells designated naive CD8 were CD45RO-negative and were positively selected for CCR7, with terminally differentiated effector memory CD45RA+ cells excluded. These data belong to a study of shared clonotypes between healthy human individuals. The germline V gene encodes CDR1 SGDLS and CDR2 YYNGEE. This CDR3 spans 15 amino acids. Profiled with immunoSEQ multiplex PCR; TCRdb holds only in-frame clones, not every one. The table records about 2 million clones, about 95% of them present only once.

This clonotype originated in a man aged 18 to 30 in good health. The material sequenced was naive CD8+ T cells sorted from blood. The chain carries TRBV9 and TRBJ2-3; the D gene is possibly TRBD2 (7 bases). CDR3 nucleotide sequence: TGTGCCAGCGGGCGCACTTCGGGGGGCACGGATACGCAGTATTTT. Its translation is CASGRTSGGTDTQYF.